These T cell receptor beta chains were read from a single sample in a study of blood T cell repertoires in COVID-19. The table came from immunoSEQ multiplex PCR; TCRdb's copy has only in-frame clones and leaves some out. The sample holds roughly 300,000 clones; approximately 90% are singletons and the top ten take roughly 7%. The sequenced material came from peripheral blood. Source of these receptors: a woman aged 30 to 39 with COVID-19, enrolled during active disease. Both conserved end residues are part of each CDR3. The D gene is left open where the match is weak.

J	D	V	CDR3
TRBJ1-1	NA	TRBV24-1	CAAKGSNTEAFF
TRBJ1-2	NA	TRBV19	CASKLARGDYGYTF
TRBJ2-3	NA	TRBV2	CASSNYGDTQYF
TRBJ2-3	TRBD2	TRBV11-2	CASSYRLAGFPDTQYF
TRBJ1-5	NA	TRBV23-1	CAFRGGCNQPQHF
TRBJ2-5	TRBD2	TRBV24-1	CATSQLSGLAGQETQYF
TRBJ1-5	TRBD1	TRBV12-3/TRBV12-4	CASSLGQATQHF
TRBJ2-1	TRBD2	TRBV19	CASSIGGSRGEQFF
TRBJ2-1	NA	TRBV24-1	CATRAGARDEQFF
TRBJ2-7	NA	TRBV6-6	CASSLTWGERMVYEQYF
TRBJ1-1	NA	TRBV7-2	CASSLVGGANTEAFF
TRBJ2-7	TRBD2	TRBV2	CASGRTSGRALDEQYF
TRBJ2-1	TRBD2	TRBV12-3/TRBV12-4	CASSLAGGREQFF
TRBJ2-2	TRBD2	TRBV27	CASRPGLAASGELFF
TRBJ2-7	TRBD2	TRBV6-5	CASIREGVRNEQYF
TRBJ1-6	TRBD1	TRBV5-1	CASSLQGVPDSPLHF
TRBJ2-6	TRBD2	TRBV5-1	CASSFGLAGLPSGANVLTF
TRBJ2-4	TRBD2	TRBV27	CASSSPKGGRDIQYF
TRBJ1-3	TRBD1	TRBV9	CASSVAPTGDSGNTIYF
TRBJ2-5	TRBD2	TRBV2	CASRVPSGRLETQYF
TRBJ2-1	TRBD2	TRBV9	CASSVDPWRSGAHNEQFF
TRBJ2-3	TRBD2	TRBV7-3	CASSLRAGASDTQYF
TRBJ1-5	TRBD1	TRBV28	CASSLRGQGNQPQHF
TRBJ1-4	NA	TRBV15	CATSRDRGKTNEKLFF
TRBJ2-2	NA	TRBV9	CASSVAGYTGELFF
TRBJ1-1	NA	TRBV5-1	CASSSRPEHEAFF
TRBJ2-5	NA	TRBV6-2/TRBV6-3	CASSSTPLETQYF
TRBJ1-2	NA	TRBV5-1	CASSLTTDYGYTF
TRBJ1-3	NA	TRBV3-1/TRBV3-2	CASSQTDSSGNTIYF
TRBJ1-5	TRBD1	TRBV28	CASSGTGQGARNQPQHF
TRBJ2-3	NA	TRBV7-9	CASSLSSGTDTQYF
TRBJ1-3	NA	TRBV30	CAWSQDGGSGNTIYF
TRBJ2-1	NA	TRBV5-1	CASSLTASSYNEQFF
TRBJ2-3	NA	TRBV6-6	CASSATPGGSTDTQYF
TRBJ1-1	TRBD1	TRBV9	CASSPRDSRNTEAFF
TRBJ2-7	TRBD1	TRBV4-3	CASSQRDRGSYEQYF
TRBJ2-5	NA	TRBV10-3	CAISDSATSPWETQYF
TRBJ2-1	NA	TRBV30	CAWSVISMDEQFF
TRBJ2-3	TRBD2	TRBV5-1	CASSGGTSGTTDTQYF
TRBJ2-1	TRBD2	TRBV7-2	CASSLVAGMANEQFF
TRBJ2-2	TRBD1	TRBV5-1	CASSSGTGGPGELFF
TRBJ2-1	TRBD2	TRBV7-2	CASRTSSYNEQFF
TRBJ2-5	NA	TRBV6-5	CASSRDTETQYF
TRBJ2-7	NA	TRBV18	CASSYGYEQYF
TRBJ2-7	NA	TRBV5-4	CASSKSGAEQYF
TRBJ1-6	TRBD1	TRBV5-1	CASSRQGSDYNSPLHF
TRBJ1-3	NA	TRBV19	CASSSVTAGNTIYF
TRBJ2-5	TRBD2	TRBV19	CASSISGRRETQYF
TRBJ2-5	NA	TRBV7-9	CASSSEGARQETQYF
TRBJ2-1	TRBD2	TRBV7-3	CASSASGLAGVGEQFF
TRBJ1-5	TRBD1	TRBV6-2/TRBV6-3	CASSYWTGEQPQHF
TRBJ1-6	TRBD1	TRBV11-2	CASSLGQGNSPLHF
TRBJ2-7	TRBD1	TRBV15	CATSTRQGFWEQYF
TRBJ1-5	NA	TRBV10-2	CASSDRFSPGQPQHF
TRBJ2-1	TRBD2	TRBV7-9	CASSLEGTSVLDEQFF